This is a list of T cell receptor beta chains from one sample in a study of blood T cell repertoires in COVID-19. Sequencing was performed with immunoSEQ multiplex PCR; in TCRdb, only in-frame clones are kept and a portion is missing. This table holds under 140,000 clones, 82% found once. The specimen sequenced was peripheral blood. The receptors were gathered from a woman aged 60-75 years with acute or convalescent COVID-19. CDR3s include the opening cysteine and the closing phenylalanine or tryptophan. A D gene is named only where the DNA matches it firmly. The size field is filled for only some rows; it gives once, few, many or a size class.

J gene,V gene,clone size,D gene,CDR3 protein,CDR3 DNA
TRBJ2-7,TRBV5-6,.,.,CASSRPRISYEQYF,TGTGCCAGCAGCCGCCCGCGGATATCCTACGAGCAGTACTTC
TRBJ1-2,TRBV6-5,.,TRBD1,CASMGTGNGYTF,TGTGCCAGCATGGGGACAGGGAATGGCTACACCTTC
TRBJ1-2,TRBV11-2,.,.,CASSALRGNYGYTF,TGTGCCAGCAGCGCCCTTAGAGGAAACTATGGCTACACCTTC
TRBJ2-3,TRBV18,.,.,CASSPYRSGEGQDTQYF,TGTGCCAGCTCACCATATCGTTCAGGGGAGGGTCAAGATACGCAGTATTTT
TRBJ2-5,TRBV2,.,.,CASRPNRVETQYF,TGTGCCAGCAGGCCAAACAGGGTAGAGACCCAGTACTTC
TRBJ1-5,TRBV7-2,.,.,CASSLGGVWNQPQHF,TGTGCCAGCAGCTTAGGGGGGGTATGGAATCAGCCCCAGCATTTT
TRBJ1-2,TRBV2,.,.,CASRGGETYGYTF,TGTGCCAGCAGAGGAGGGGAGACCTATGGCTACACCTTC
TRBJ1-2,TRBV5-4,.,.,CASSRDTVQGCTF,TGTGCCAGCAGTCGCGACACCGTCCAGGGCTGCACCTTC
TRBJ2-1,TRBV24-1,.,.,CATSGGGPYNEQFF,TGTGCCACCAGTGGCGGGGGCCCCTACAATGAGCAGTTCTTC
TRBJ1-2,TRBV7-2,few,TRBD1,CASSSKTGVVGYTF,TGTGCCAGCAGCTCAAAAACAGGGGTGGTTGGCTACACCTTC
TRBJ1-4,TRBV30,.,TRBD1,CAWSAQGTGLTNEKLFF,TGTGCCTGGAGTGCCCAGGGGACAGGGCTTACTAATGAAAAACTGTTTTTT
TRBJ1-4,TRBV5-1,once,.,CASSLVPGTNEKLFF,TGCGCCAGCAGCTTGGTTCCGGGAACTAATGAAAAACTGTTTTTT
TRBJ2-7,TRBV27,.,TRBD2,CASSFTSGGFYEQYF,TGTGCCAGCAGTTTCACTAGCGGGGGCTTCTACGAGCAGTACTTC
TRBJ2-3,TRBV9,.,.,CASGQGADTQYF,TGTGCCAGCGGGCAGGGCGCAGATACGCAGTATTTT
TRBJ1-2,TRBV5-4,.,TRBD1,CASSPATQGRANYGYTF,TGTGCCAGCAGCCCCGCCACACAGGGGAGAGCTAACTATGGCTACACCTTC
TRBJ2-3,TRBV13,.,.,CASGGYSSTDTQYF,TGTGCCAGTGGGGGGTACTCTAGCACAGATACGCAGTATTTT
TRBJ2-7,TRBV18,.,.,CASSLGGVDEQYF,TGTGCCAGCTCACTTGGGGGCGTAGACGAGCAGTACTTC
TRBJ1-4,TRBV7-9,once,.,CASSSSGAEKLFF,TGTGCCAGCTCAAGCAGCGGGGCTGAAAAACTGTTTTTT
TRBJ1-2,TRBV19,.,.,CASSVSGANYGYTF,TGTGCCAGTAGTGTCTCCGGGGCTAACTATGGCTACACCTTC
TRBJ2-1,TRBV27,.,.,CASSLSELNEQFF,TGTGCCAGCAGTTTATCTGAGCTTAATGAGCAGTTCTTC
TRBJ1-1,TRBV6-2/TRBV6-3,.,.,CASSRDFGAEAFF,TGTGCCAGCAGTCGGGACTTCGGGGCTGAAGCTTTCTTT
TRBJ1-2,TRBV21-1,.,.,CASSMDFQTLVYGYTF,TGTGCCAGCAGCATGGACTTCCAAACCCTTGTATATGGCTACACCTTC
TRBJ2-7,TRBV11-3,.,TRBD1,CASRAGTGGEQYF,TGTGCCAGCAGGGCCGGGACAGGGGGCGAGCAGTACTTC
TRBJ2-3,TRBV5-4,.,TRBD2,CASSLLAGGPGDTQYF,TGTGCCAGCAGCTTACTAGCGGGGGGGCCGGGAGATACGCAGTATTTT
TRBJ1-6,TRBV7-3,few,.,CASSLRSGIEGSPLHF,TGTGCCAGCAGCTTAAGATCCGGGATAGAGGGATCACCCCTCCACTTT